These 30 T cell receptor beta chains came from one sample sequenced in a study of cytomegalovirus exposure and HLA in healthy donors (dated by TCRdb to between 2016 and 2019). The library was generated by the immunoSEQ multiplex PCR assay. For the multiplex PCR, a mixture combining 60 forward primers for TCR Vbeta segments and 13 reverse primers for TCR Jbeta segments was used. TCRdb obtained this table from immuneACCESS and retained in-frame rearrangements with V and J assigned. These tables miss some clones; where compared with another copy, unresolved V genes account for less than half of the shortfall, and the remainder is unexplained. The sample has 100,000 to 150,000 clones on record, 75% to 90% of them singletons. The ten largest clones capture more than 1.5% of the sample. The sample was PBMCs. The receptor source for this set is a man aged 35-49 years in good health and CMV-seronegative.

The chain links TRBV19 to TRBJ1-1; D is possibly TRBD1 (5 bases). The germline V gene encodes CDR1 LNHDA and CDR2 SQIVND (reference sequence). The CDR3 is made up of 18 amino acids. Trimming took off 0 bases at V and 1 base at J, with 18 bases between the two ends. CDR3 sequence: CASSIDLQTGGENTEAFF. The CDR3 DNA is TGTGCCAGTAGTATAGATTTACAGACGGGGGGAGAGAACACTGAAGCTTTCTTT.

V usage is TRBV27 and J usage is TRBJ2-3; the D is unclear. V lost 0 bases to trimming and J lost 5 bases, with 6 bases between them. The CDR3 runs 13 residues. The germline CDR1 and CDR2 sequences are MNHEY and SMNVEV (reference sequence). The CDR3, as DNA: TGTGCCAGCAGTTTATCCGGCGGAGATACGCAGTATTTT. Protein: CASSLSGGDTQYF.

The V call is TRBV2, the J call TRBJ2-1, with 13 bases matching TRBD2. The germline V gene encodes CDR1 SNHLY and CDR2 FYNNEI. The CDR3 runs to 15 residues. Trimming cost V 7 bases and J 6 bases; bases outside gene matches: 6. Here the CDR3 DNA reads TGTGCCAGCAAAGTTAGACTAGCGGGAGGCAATGAGCAGTTCTTC. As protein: CASKVRLAGGNEQFF.

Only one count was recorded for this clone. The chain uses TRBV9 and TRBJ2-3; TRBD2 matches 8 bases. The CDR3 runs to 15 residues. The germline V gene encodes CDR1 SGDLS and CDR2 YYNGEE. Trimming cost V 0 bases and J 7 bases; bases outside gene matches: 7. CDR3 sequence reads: CASSVGGTSTNTQYF. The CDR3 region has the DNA TGTGCCAGCAGCGTAGGTGGGACTAGTACGAATACGCAGTATTTT. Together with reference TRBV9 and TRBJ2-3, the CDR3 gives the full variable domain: DSGVTQTPKHLITATGQRVTLRCSPRSGDLSVYWYQQSLDQGLQFLIQYYNGEERAKGNILERFSAQQFPDLHSELNLSSLELGDSALYFCASSVGGTSTNTQYFGPGTRLTVL.

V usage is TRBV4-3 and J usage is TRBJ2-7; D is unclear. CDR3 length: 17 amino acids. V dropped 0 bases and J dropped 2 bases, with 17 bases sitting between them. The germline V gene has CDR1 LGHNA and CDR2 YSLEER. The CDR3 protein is CASSQDKGGDGAYEQYF. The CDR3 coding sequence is TGCGCCAGCAGCCAAGATAAAGGCGGTGACGGCGCCTACGAGCAGTACTTC.

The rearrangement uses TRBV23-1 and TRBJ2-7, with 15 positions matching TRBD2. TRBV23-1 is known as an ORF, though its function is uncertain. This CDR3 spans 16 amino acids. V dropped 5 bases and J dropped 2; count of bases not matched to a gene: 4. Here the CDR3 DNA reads TGCGCCAGCAGTAGGACTAGCGGGAGGGATACCTACGAGCAGTACTTC. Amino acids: CASSRTSGRDTYEQYF.

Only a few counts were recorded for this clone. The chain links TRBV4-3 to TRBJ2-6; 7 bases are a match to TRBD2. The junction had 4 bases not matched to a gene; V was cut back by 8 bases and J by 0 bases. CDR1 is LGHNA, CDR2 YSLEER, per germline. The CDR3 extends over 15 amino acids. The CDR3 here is CASGSGGSGANVLTF. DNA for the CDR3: TGCGCCAGCGGATCGGGGGGCTCTGGGGCCAACGTCCTGACTTTC.

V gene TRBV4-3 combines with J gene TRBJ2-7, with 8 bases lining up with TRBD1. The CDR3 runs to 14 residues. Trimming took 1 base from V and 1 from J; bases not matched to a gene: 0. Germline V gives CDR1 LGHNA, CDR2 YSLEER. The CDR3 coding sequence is TGCGCCAGCAGCCAAGGGGACAGGTCCTACGAGCAGTACTTC. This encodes CASSQGDRSYEQYF.

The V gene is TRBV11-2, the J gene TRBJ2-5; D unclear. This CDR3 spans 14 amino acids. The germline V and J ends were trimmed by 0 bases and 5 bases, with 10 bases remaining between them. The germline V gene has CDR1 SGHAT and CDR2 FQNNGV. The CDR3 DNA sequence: TGTGCCAGCAGCTTAGATCTTGGTCGGGAGACCCAGTACTTC. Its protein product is CASSLDLGRETQYF.

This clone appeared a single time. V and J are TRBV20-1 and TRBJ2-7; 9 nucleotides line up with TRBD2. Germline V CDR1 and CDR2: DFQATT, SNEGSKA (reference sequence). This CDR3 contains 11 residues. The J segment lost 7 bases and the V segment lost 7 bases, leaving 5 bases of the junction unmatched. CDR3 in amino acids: CSGGREGEQYF. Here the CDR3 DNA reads TGCAGTGGGGGGCGGGAGGGTGAGCAGTACTTC.

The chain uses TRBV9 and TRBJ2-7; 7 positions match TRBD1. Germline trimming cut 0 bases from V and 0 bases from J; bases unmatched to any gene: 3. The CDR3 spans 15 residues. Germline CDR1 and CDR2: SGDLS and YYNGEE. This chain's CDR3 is CASSVEAGGSYEQYF. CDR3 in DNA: TGTGCCAGCAGCGTAGAGGCAGGGGGCTCCTACGAGCAGTACTTC. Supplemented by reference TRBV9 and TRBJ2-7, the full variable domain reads DSGVTQTPKHLITATGQRVTLRCSPRSGDLSVYWYQQSLDQGLQFLIQYYNGEERAKGNILERFSAQQFPDLHSELNLSSLELGDSALYFCASSVEAGGSYEQYFGPGTRLTVT.

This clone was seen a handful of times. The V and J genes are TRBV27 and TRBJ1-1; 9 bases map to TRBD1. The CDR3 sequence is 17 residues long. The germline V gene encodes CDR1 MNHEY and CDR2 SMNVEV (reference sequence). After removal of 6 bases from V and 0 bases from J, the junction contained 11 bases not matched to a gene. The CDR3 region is CASRGGTGSTLNTEAFF. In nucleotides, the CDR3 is TGTGCCAGCAGGGGGGGGACAGGGTCAACATTGAACACTGAAGCTTTCTTT.

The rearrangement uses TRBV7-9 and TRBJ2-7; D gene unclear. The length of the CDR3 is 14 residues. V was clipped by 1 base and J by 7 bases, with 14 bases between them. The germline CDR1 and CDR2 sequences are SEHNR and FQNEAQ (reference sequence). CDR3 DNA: TGTGCCAGCAGCTTAGGCAGGAACTCTGGAGAGCAGTACTTC. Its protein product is CASSLGRNSGEQYF.

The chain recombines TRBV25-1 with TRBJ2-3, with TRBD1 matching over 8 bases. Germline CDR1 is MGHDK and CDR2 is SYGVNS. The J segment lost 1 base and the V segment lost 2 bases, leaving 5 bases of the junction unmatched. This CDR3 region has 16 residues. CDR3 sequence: CASSETETGGTDTQYF. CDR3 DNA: TGTGCCAGCAGTGAAACTGAGACAGGGGGCACAGATACGCAGTATTTT.

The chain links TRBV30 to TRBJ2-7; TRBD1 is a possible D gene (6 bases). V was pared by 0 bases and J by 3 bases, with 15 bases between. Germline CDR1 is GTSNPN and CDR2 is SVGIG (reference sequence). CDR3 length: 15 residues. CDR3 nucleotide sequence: TGTGCCTGGAGTGTTCCCAGGGAAGGGGGCTACGAGCAGTACTTC. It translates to CAWSVPREGGYEQYF. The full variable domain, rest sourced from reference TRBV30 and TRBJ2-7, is SQTIHQWPATLVQPVGSPLSLECTVEGTSNPNLYWYRQAAGRGLQLLFYSVGIGQISSEVPQNLSASRPQDRQFILSSKKLLLSDSGFYLCAWSVPREGGYEQYFGPGTRLTVT.

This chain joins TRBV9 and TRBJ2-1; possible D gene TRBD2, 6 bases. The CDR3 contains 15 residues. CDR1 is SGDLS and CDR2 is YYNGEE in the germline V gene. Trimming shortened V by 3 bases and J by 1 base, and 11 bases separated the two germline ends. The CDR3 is CASSEREKSYNEQFF. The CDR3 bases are TGTGCCAGCAGCGAACGGGAGAAGTCCTACAATGAGCAGTTCTTC. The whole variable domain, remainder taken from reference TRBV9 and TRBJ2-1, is DSGVTQTPKHLITATGQRVTLRCSPRSGDLSVYWYQQSLDQGLQFLIQYYNGEERAKGNILERFSAQQFPDLHSELNLSSLELGDSALYFCASSEREKSYNEQFFGPGTRLTVL.

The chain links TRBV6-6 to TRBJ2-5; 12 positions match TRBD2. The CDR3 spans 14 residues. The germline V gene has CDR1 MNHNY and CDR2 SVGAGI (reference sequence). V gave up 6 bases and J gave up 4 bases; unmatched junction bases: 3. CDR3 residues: CASSLAGGRETQYF. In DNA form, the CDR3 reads TGTGCCAGCAGCCTAGCGGGGGGGCGAGAGACCCAGTACTTC.

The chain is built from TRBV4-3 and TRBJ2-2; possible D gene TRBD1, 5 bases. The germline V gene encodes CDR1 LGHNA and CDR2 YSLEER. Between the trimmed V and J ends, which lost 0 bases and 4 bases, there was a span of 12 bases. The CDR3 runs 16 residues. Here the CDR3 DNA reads TGCGCCAGCAGCCAAGATCAGGGTTGGTCCACCGGGGAGCTGTTTTTT. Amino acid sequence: CASSQDQGWSTGELFF.

The chain's CDR3 is CASSVEREGDVPYEQYF. In DNA form, the CDR3 reads TGTGCCAGCAGCGTAGAGCGGGAGGGGGACGTCCCCTACGAGCAGTACTTC. The rearrangement links TRBV9 to TRBJ2-7; the match to TRBD2 covers 10 bases. Germline assignment: CDR1 SGDLS and CDR2 YYNGEE. V trimming: 0 bases; J trimming: 2 bases; junction bases outside the gene matches: 8. This CDR3 has 17 amino acids.

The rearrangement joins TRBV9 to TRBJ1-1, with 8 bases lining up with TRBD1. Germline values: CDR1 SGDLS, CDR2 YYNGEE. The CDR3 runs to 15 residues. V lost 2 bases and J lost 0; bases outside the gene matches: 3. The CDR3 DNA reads TGTGCCAGCAGCGTCGGGACAGGTATGAACACTGAAGCTTTCTTT. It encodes CASSVGTGMNTEAFF.

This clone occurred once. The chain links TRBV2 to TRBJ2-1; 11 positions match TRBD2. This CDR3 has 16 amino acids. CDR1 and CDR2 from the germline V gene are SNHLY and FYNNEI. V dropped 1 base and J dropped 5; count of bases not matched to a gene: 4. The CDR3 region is CASSEGLAGGNNEQFF. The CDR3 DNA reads TGTGCCAGCAGTGAAGGGCTAGCGGGGGGAAACAATGAGCAGTTCTTC.

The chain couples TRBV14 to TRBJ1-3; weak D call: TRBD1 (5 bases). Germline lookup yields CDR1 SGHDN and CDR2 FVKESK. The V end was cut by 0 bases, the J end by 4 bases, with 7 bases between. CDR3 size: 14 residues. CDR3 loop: CASSQDRAGNTIYF. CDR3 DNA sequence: TGTGCCAGCAGCCAAGACAGGGCGGGAAACACCATATATTTT.

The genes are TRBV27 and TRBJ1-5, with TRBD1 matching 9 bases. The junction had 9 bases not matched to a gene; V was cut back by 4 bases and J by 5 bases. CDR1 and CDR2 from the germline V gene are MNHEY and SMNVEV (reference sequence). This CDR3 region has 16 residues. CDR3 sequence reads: CASSSMDRGLDQPQHF. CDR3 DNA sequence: TGTGCCAGCAGTTCCATGGACAGGGGCCTTGATCAGCCCCAGCATTTT.

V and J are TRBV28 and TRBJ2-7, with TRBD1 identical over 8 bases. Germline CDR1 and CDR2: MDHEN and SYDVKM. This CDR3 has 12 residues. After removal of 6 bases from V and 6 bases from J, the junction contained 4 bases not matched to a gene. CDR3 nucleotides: TGTGCCAGCAGACGGACAGGGTTCGAGCAGTACTTC. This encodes CASRRTGFEQYF. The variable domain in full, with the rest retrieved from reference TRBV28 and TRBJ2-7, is DVKVTQSSRYLVKRTGEKVFLECVQDMDHENMFWYRQDPGLGLRLIYFSYDVKMKEKGDIPEGYSVSREKKERFSLILESASTNQTSMYLCASRRTGFEQYFGPGTRLTVT.

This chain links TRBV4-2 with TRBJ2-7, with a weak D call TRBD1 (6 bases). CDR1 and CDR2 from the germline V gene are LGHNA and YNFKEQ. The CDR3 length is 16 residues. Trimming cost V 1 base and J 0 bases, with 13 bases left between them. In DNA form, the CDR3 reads TGTGCCAGCAGCCAAGGATATAGGGACACCTCCTACGAGCAGTACTTC. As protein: CASSQGYRDTSYEQYF.

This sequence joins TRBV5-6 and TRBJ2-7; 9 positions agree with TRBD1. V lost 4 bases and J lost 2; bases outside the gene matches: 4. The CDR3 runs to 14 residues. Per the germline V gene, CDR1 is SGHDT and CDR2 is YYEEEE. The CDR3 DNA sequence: TGTGCCAGCAGCGTCGGGACAGGGACCTACGAGCAGTACTTC. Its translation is CASSVGTGTYEQYF.

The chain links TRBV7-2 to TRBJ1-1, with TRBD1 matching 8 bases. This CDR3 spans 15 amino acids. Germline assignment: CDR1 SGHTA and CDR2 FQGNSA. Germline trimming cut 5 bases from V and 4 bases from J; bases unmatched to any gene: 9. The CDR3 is CASSPRTGSGTEAFF. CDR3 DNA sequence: TGTGCCAGCAGCCCCAGGACAGGGAGCGGCACTGAAGCTTTCTTT.

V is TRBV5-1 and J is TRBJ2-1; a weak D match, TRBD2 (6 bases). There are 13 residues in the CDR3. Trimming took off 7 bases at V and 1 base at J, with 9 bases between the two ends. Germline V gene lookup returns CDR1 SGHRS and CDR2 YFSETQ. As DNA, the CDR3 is TGCGCCAGCCTCGGGAGTTCCTACAATGAGCAGTTCTTC. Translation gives CASLGSSYNEQFF.

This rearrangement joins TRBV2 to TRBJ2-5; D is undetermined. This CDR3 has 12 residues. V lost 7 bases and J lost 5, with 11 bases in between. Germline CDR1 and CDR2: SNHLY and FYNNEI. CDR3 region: CASKQESETQYF. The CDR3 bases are TGTGCCAGCAAGCAGGAATCGGAGACCCAGTACTTC.

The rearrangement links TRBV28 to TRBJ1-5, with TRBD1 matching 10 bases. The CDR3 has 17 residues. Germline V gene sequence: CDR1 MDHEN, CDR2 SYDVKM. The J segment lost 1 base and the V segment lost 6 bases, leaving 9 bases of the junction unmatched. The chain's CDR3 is CASRTGQGRMSNQPQHF. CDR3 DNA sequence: TGTGCCAGCAGAACGGGACAGGGGCGTATGAGCAATCAGCCCCAGCATTTT.